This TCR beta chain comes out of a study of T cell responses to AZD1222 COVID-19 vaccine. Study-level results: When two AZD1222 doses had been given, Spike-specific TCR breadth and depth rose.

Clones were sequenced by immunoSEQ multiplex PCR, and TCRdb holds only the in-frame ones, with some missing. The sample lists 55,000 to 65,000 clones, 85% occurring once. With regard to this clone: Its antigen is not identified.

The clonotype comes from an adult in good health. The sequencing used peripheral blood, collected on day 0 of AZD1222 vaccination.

Written as DNA, the CDR3 is TGTGCCAGCAGCTTGGCCGGGACAGGGAGTCGGCCCCAGCATTTT. Its protein product is CASSLAGTGSRPQHF. V and J are TRBV7-9 and TRBJ1-5; 9 bases fit TRBD1. Trimming at V came to 3 bases and at J to 9 bases, leaving 9 bases not matched to a gene. CDR3 size: 15 residues. Germline CDR1 reads SEHNR; CDR2 reads FQNEAQ (reference sequence).